The 13 T cell receptor beta chains reported below all come from one sample, sequenced in a study of OX40 agonist ivuxolimab in advanced cancers. Method: immunoSEQ multiplex PCR; TCRdb's copy keeps in-frame clones and lacks some. The table shows 70,000 to 95,000 clones, with approximately 92% occurring only once. The material sequenced was CD4+ or CD8+ T cells sorted from blood, taken in a trial of the OX40 agonist ivuxolimab. The source is an adult with an advanced solid tumor such as melanoma, head and neck, liver or kidney cancer.

The rearrangement joins TRBV5-1 to TRBJ2-2, with D hard to call. V was cut by 0 bases and J by 3 bases, with 6 bases left in between. The CDR3 extends over 14 amino acids. Germline CDR1 reads SGHRS; CDR2 reads YFSETQ. CDR3 amino acids: CASSLGSYTGELFF. The CDR3, as DNA: TGCGCCAGCAGCTTGGGTAGCTACACCGGGGAGCTGTTTTTT.

This chain joins TRBV9 and TRBJ2-3, with a possible D match to TRBD1 (6 bases). V gave up 0 bases and J gave up 2 bases, with 13 bases separating them. Germline CDR1 and CDR2: SGDLS and YYNGEE. This CDR3 has 16 residues. CDR3 in amino acids: CASSVVQGLDTDTQYF. The CDR3 region has the DNA TGTGCCAGCAGCGTAGTTCAGGGGTTAGACACAGATACGCAGTATTTT.

The chain links TRBV5-4 to TRBJ2-7; D possibly corresponds to TRBD2 (6 bases). V was trimmed by 1 base and J by 7 bases, leaving 9 bases between them. The CDR3 spans 12 residues. Germline V gene data show CDR1 as SGHNT and CDR2 as YYREEE (reference sequence). This chain's CDR3 is CASSLSAGEQYF. The CDR3 bases are TGTGCCAGCAGCTTGTCCGCGGGGGAGCAGTACTTC.

The chain has TRBV4-1 and TRBJ1-1; TRBD1 aligns across 11 bases. This CDR3 is 16 amino acids long. J was trimmed by 4 bases and V by 1 base; bases with no gene match: 5. Per germline, CDR1 MGHRA and CDR2 YSYEKL. CDR3 protein: CASSQGGQGVSTEAFF. CDR3 DNA sequence: TGCGCCAGCAGCCAAGGGGGACAGGGGGTGAGCACTGAAGCTTTCTTT.

The chain joins TRBV18 to TRBJ2-3; D possibly matches TRBD1 or TRBD2 (5 bases each). The V and J ends lost 3 bases and 2 bases respectively, with 12 bases between them. Germline CDR1 KGHSH, CDR2 LQKENI. The CDR3 length is 15 residues. The CDR3 sequence is CASSPGVGVTDTQYF. DNA of the CDR3: TGTGCCAGCTCACCGGGGGTAGGGGTCACAGATACGCAGTATTTT.

The V gene is TRBV28, the J gene TRBJ2-1; TRBD2 matches at 10 bases. V was clipped by 5 bases and J by 8 bases; unmatched bases: 12. There are 16 residues in the CDR3. Germline V gene data show CDR1 as MDHEN and CDR2 as SYDVKM. The CDR3 reads CASSPRRAGGEDEQFF. CDR3 in DNA: TGTGCCAGCAGTCCCCGTCGAGCGGGAGGGGAGGATGAGCAGTTCTTC.

The chain combines TRBV10-3 with TRBJ2-3; 7 bases line up with TRBD2. The CDR3 is made up of 13 amino acids. The J segment lost 1 base and the V segment lost 11 bases, leaving 6 bases of the junction unmatched. Per the germline V gene, CDR1 is ENHRY and CDR2 is SYGVKD. CDR3: CAAREFRTDTQYF. Written as DNA, the CDR3 is TGTGCCGCGCGGGAGTTCCGCACAGATACGCAGTATTTT.

The chain links TRBV30 to TRBJ2-3; 14 bases fit TRBD2. The V gene's germline CDR1 is GTSNPN and CDR2 SVGIG (reference sequence). This CDR3 has 16 amino acids. J was trimmed by 4 bases and V by 1 base; bases with no gene match: 4. CDR3 sequence (DNA): TGTGCCTGGAGTGCGGGACTAGCGGGAGTTGCAGATACGCAGTATTTT. It translates to CAWSAGLAGVADTQYF.

This rearrangement joins TRBV28 to TRBJ2-5; 7 bases map to TRBD2. Looked up from germline, CDR1 is MDHEN and CDR2 is SYDVKM. Losses at the gene ends were 7 bases for V and 2 bases for J; bases not matched to a gene: 4. CDR3 size: 13 residues. CDR3 DNA sequence: TGTGCCAGCACCTCACTAGCGCAAGAGACCCAGTACTTC. It translates to CASTSLAQETQYF.

This sequence joins TRBV21-1 and TRBJ2-5; the D call in the table, TRBD2, was not verified against the DNA. TRBV21-1 is listed as a pseudogene. The CDR3 loop spans 17 amino acids. The CDR3 loop reads CASSKKGNSGSRETQYF. In DNA, the CDR3 is TGTGCCAGCAGCAAAAAAGGGAATAGCGGGAGTCGGGAGACCCAGTACTTC.

The rearrangement joins TRBV4-1 to TRBJ1-2; no clear D gene. Trimming took off 0 bases at V and 4 bases at J, with 12 bases between the two ends. Germline CDR1 and CDR2: MGHRA and YSYEKL. The CDR3 consists of 15 residues. The chain's CDR3 is CASSQDTGFIYGYTF. CDR3 nucleotides: TGCGCCAGCAGCCAAGATACGGGGTTCATCTATGGCTACACCTTC.

The genes are TRBV6-4 and TRBJ1-5; D may be TRBD1 (5 bases). Trimming shortened V by 2 bases and J by 4 bases, and 6 bases separated the two germline ends. Germline loops: CDR1 MRHNA, CDR2 SNTAGT. The CDR3 is 13 residues long. In DNA form, the CDR3 reads TGTGCCAGCAGTGACGGGGGGAATCAGCCCCAGCATTTT. It translates to CASSDGGNQPQHF.

This CDR3 is CASRGLAGTGELFF. The DNA for the CDR3 is TGTGCCAGCAGAGGACTAGCGGGAACCGGGGAGCTGTTTTTT. The chain is built from TRBV5-7 and TRBJ2-2; 12 bases map to TRBD2. TRBV5-7 is labeled an ORF, and its function is uncertain. V lost 5 bases to trimming and J lost 5 bases; unmatched junction nucleotides: 1. There are 14 residues in the CDR3.